The present T cell receptor beta chain was sequenced within a study of blood T cell repertoires in COVID-19. Study summary: From T cells, B-cell-depleted T cells, or PBMCs came the material, which was cDNA or gDNA.

Per the study methods: Scientists estimated how many nucleated cells there were by amplifying reference gene primers. Clones were read by immunoSEQ multiplex PCR, and TCRdb kept only the in-frame ones, dropping some. V and J calls plus clone size are reproduced from that table; the DNA served to infer D and trimming. The sample has about 300,000 clones, 89% seen once. The CDR3 spans 15 residues. Germline CDR1 is SGHNT and CDR2 is YENEEA. The germline V and J ends were trimmed by 5 bases and 2 bases, with 13 bases remaining between them. The table lists this clone with a few counts. This TCR came from a man aged 18 to 29 who had recovered from COVID-19. Input material: peripheral blood. The chain employs TRBV11-3 and TRBJ1-3; possibly TRBD1 for D (5 bases). CDR3 coding DNA: TGTGCCAGCAGCAGTCACAGGACCGCTGGAAACACCATATATTTT. This codes for CASSSHRTAGNTIYF.